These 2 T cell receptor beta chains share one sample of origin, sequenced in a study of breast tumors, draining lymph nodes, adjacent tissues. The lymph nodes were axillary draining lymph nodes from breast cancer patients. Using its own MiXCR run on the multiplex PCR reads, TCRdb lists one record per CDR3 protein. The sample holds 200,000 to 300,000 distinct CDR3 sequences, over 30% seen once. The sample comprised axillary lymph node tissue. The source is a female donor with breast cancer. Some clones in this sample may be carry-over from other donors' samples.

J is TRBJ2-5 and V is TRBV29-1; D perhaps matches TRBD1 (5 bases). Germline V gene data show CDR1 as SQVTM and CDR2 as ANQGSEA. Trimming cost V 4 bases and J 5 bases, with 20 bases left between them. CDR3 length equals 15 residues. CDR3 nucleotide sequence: TGCAGCGTTGGGTCTGGGGCCGGTATGGGGGAGACCCAGTACTTC. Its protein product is CSVGSGAGMGETQYF.

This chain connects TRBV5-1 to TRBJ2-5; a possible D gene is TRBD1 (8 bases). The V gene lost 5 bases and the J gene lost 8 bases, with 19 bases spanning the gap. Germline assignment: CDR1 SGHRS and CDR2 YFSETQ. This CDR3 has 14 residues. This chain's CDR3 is CASRTTGAGDTQYF. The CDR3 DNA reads TGCGCCAGCAGAACGACAGGGGCGGGGGACACCCAGTACTTC.